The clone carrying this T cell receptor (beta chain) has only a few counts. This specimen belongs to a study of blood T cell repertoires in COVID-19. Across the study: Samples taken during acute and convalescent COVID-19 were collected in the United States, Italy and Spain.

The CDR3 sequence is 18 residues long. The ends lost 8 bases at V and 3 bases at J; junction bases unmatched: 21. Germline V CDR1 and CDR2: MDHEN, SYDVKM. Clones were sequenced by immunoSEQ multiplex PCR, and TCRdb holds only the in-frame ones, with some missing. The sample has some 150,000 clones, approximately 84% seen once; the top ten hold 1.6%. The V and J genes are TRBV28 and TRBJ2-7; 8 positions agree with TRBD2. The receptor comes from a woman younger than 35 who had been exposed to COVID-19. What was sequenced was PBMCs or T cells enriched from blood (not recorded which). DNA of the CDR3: TGTGCCAGCGCCGGACTAGCTGCTCAGACAAGCTACATCTACGAGCAGTACTTC. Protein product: CASAGLAAQTSYIYEQYF.